This T cell receptor beta chain was captured by sequencing in a study of OX40 agonist ivuxolimab in advanced cancers. Blood samples were obtained at baseline, cycle 4 day 1, and cycle 7 day 1. The repertoire was sequenced with immunoSEQ multiplex PCR; TCRdb's copy has only in-frame clones and lacks some. This sample has 69,000 or so clones, with around 85% found just once. This clone turned up a few times. Its antigen is as yet unknown. CDR1 and CDR2 (germline): SEHNR, FQNEAQ (reference sequence). The CDR3 is 15 amino acids. The V gene lost 5 bases and the J gene lost 3 bases, with 14 bases spanning the gap. Overall study findings and caveats: It was not determined which antigens were specifically recognized by the peripheral T cells that had undergone clonal expansion. CD4+ T cells averaged fewer expanded clones than CD8+ T cells. People who partly responded at 0.1-3.0 mg/kg had some of the least clonal expansion seen.

The chain combines TRBV7-9 with TRBJ1-3; perhaps TRBD1 as D (5 bases). Sequencing was performed on CD4+ or CD8+ T cells sorted from blood, taken in a trial of the OX40 agonist ivuxolimab. The sequence was obtained from an adult with an advanced solid tumor such as melanoma, head and neck, liver or kidney cancer. The CDR3 spells CASSPRHRLGNTIYF. The CDR3 DNA reads as TGTGCCAGCAGCCCCCGACACAGGCTTGGAAACACCATATATTTT.